The clone carrying this T cell receptor (beta chain) has a handful of counts. Its antigen remains unidentified. These data come from a study of T cell repertoires in cytomegalovirus infection. Overall study context: Public signatures in TCR beta pointed to CMV infection and matching HLA type.

MiXCR was run by TCRdb on the reads, yielding one entry per CDR3 protein. The repertoire includes roughly 230,000 distinct CDR3 sequences, approximately 22% of them detected once, and around a sixth sits in the top ten. Findings and limits, study-wide: CMV carriers having the relevant HLA were flagged by cumulative public TCR beta family frequency. The ex vivo response was dominated by HLA-C-restricted CMV-specific TCR beta clonotypes.

V lost 1 base and J lost 5, with 11 bases in between. From germline, CDR1 is SEHNR and CDR2 FQNEAQ (reference sequence). This CDR3 has 15 residues. This chain links TRBV7-9 with TRBJ2-2, with D maybe TRBD2 (6 bases). The source is a human donor in good health (CMV status not recorded). Some clones in this sample may be carry-over from other donors' samples. Sequenced material: CD8+ T cells from PBMCs. The CDR3 nucleotides read TGTGCCAGCAGCTTAGGCCAGGGACTTACCGGGGAGCTGTTTTTT. It yields the protein CASSLGQGLTGELFF.